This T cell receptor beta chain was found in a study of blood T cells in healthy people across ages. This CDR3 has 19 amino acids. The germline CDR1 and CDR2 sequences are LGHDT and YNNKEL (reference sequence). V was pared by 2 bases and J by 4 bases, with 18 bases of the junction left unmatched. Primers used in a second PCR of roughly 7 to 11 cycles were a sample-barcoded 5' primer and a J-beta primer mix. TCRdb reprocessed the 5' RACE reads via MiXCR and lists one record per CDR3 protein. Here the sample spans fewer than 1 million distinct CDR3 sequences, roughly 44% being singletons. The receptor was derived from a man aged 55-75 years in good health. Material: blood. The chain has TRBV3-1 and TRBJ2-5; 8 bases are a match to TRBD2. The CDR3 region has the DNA TGTGCCAGCAGCCAAAGGGCGCCACTTAGCGGGGAAATCGGAGAGACCCAGTACTTC. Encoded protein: CASSQRAPLSGEIGETQYF.